This T cell receptor beta chain is drawn from a study of control samples from healthy donors and cancer patients. V lost 0 bases and J lost 6; bases outside the gene matches: 4. This CDR3 spans 15 amino acids. Germline CDR1 is ENHRY and CDR2 is SYGVKD. The assay was immunoSEQ multiplex PCR, and TCRdb's table has in-frame clones only and misses some. Of about 150,000 clones listed, approximately 93% are singletons. The specimen sequenced was blood. This clonotype was obtained from a man aged 45-65 years in good health. The chain couples TRBV10-3 to TRBJ1-1; the match to TRBD1 covers 10 bases. CDR3 residues: CAISESTGGGSEAFF. In nucleotides, the CDR3 is TGTGCCATCAGTGAGTCGACAGGGGGCGGCTCTGAAGCTTTCTTT.